This T cell receptor (beta chain) appears in the sequencing data of a study of T cells expressing NK-cell markers. Whole-study context: It was from sorted CD3+CD56+NKG2C+, CD3+CD56+NKG2C- and CD3+CD56-NKG2C+ T cells that TCR beta repertoires came. Just one sequenced donor of eight was HCMV-seronegative, while seven were seropositive. General observations from the study: Dominant NKG2C+ clonotype frequencies of roughly 1.0-8% of CD8+ T cells were measured in over 5 donors. Where four donors were concerned, these clonotypes also led the CD3+CD56-NKG2C+ fraction.

TCRdb reworked the 5' RACE reads into one entry per CDR3 protein, no DNA. Its table lists 400,000 to 500,000 distinct CDR3 sequences. Germline lookup yields CDR1 SQVTM and CDR2 ANQGSEA. This CDR3 has 12 amino acids. With regard to this clonotype: What it binds is not known.

The rearrangement joins TRBV29-1 to TRBJ2-7; there is no DNA to check the TCRdb D call of TRBD1. The sample taken for sequencing was blood T cells: a sorted CD56 or NKG2C T cell subset, CD4+ or CD8+ T cells, or bulk PBMC T cells (not recorded which). The receptor's source is a woman between 18 and 70 years old in good health. The CDR3 protein is CSVRQGAYEQYF.